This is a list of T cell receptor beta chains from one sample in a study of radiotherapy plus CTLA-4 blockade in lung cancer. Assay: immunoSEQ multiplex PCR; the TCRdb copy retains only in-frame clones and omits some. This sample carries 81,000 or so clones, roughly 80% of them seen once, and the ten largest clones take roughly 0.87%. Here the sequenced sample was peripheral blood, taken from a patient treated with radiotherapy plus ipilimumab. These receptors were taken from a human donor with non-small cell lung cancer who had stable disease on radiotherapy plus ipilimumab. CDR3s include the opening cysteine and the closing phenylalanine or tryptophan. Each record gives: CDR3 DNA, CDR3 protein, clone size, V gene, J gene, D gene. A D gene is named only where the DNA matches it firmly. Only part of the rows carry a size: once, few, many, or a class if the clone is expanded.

TGTGCCAGCTCACCGACAGGGGGCAACTACGAGCAGTACTTC	CASSPTGGNYEQYF	.	TRBV18	TRBJ2-7	TRBD1
TGTGCCATCAGTGGGGGACTAGCGGGGACCTACAATGAGCAGTTCTTC	CAISGGLAGTYNEQFF	.	TRBV10-3	TRBJ2-1	TRBD2
TGTGCCAGCAGTTACTCGTATAGCGGTGAGCAGTTCTTC	CASSYSYSGEQFF	.	TRBV6-5	TRBJ2-1	.
TGTGCCAGCAGCTTGCCACTCGACAACTATGGCTACACCTTC	CASSLPLDNYGYTF	.	TRBV5-6	TRBJ1-2	.
TGCGCCAGCAGTGAGTCCCCCGGGGGGAGGGACACCTTC	CASSESPGGRDTF	once	TRBV10-2	TRBJ1-2	.
TGTGCCAGCAGTTTAGCGGGAGCGCAAGGGGATGAGCAGTTCTTC	CASSLAGAQGDEQFF	.	TRBV2	TRBJ2-1	TRBD2
TGTGCCAGCTCAACCGCAGGGAACCCCGGGGAGCTGTTTTTT	CASSTAGNPGELFF	.	TRBV18	TRBJ2-2	.
TGTGCCAGTAGTCTCGGGACTAGTCCAGAGACCCAGTACTTC	CASSLGTSPETQYF	few	TRBV19	TRBJ2-5	TRBD2
TGCGCCAGCACTACAGGGCAGCCCTATGGCTACACCTTC	CASTTGQPYGYTF	.	TRBV5-1	TRBJ1-2	.
TGTGCCAGCAGCTTAGCGGGGACAGGGAGGACCTACGAGCAGTACTTC	CASSLAGTGRTYEQYF	.	TRBV7-2	TRBJ2-7	TRBD1
TGTGCCAGCTCACCTGCTAGCGGGGGGTTGTCCTACGAGCAGTACTTC	CASSPASGGLSYEQYF	.	TRBV18	TRBJ2-7	TRBD2
TGTGCCAGCAGCTTAGGCCAGGGGTATGAAAAACTGTTTTTT	CASSLGQGYEKLFF	.	TRBV5-5	TRBJ1-4	.
TGTGCCAGCAGTTTGCTAGTAAGGCCCAATGAGCAGTTCTTC	CASSLLVRPNEQFF	.	TRBV28	TRBJ2-1	.
TGCGCCAGCAGCTTTAGGGATGGGAGCACTGAAGCTTTCTTT	CASSFRDGSTEAFF	once	TRBV5-1	TRBJ1-1	.
TGTGCCAGCAGTGAGAGCGGGGGGCTAGGAGATACGCAGTATTTT	CASSESGGLGDTQYF	few	TRBV25-1	TRBJ2-3	TRBD2
TGTGCCAGCAGTTACTCGACTAGCGGGAGCTATGAGCAGTTCTTC	CASSYSTSGSYEQFF	once	TRBV6-5	TRBJ2-1	TRBD2
TGTGCCAGCAGACAAGGAGGGGGATCTAGCTATGGCTACACCTTC	CASRQGGGSSYGYTF	.	TRBV6-5	TRBJ1-2	.
TGTGCCAGCAGCCTCACAGGGGGAGACAATGAAAAACTGTTTTTT	CASSLTGGDNEKLFF	.	TRBV7-2	TRBJ1-4	TRBD1
TGTGCCAGTAGTCTACAGACGGCAGATACGCAGTATTTT	CASSLQTADTQYF	.	TRBV19	TRBJ2-3	.
TGTGCCAGCAGTTCGCCCCAGACAGGGTTGGGGACACCCCTCCACTTT	CASSSPQTGLGTPLHF	.	TRBV27	TRBJ1-6	TRBD1
TGTGCCACAAGCACCGTGTACCGCGAGCAGTACTTC	CATSTVYREQYF	.	TRBV15	TRBJ2-7	.
TGTGCCAGCAGCCAACCTGCGACAGGGGGGGTTAAAACAGCTAACTATGGCTACACCTTC	CASSQPATGGVKTANYGYTF	.	TRBV4-2	TRBJ1-2	TRBD1
TGTGCCAGCAGTGGGGGGGGGCTTTCGTTTGAGACCCAGTACTTC	CASSGGGLSFETQYF	.	TRBV28	TRBJ2-5	.
TGTGCCAGCAGTGACCCTAGAGGGGTTAGCTCCTATAATTCACCCCTCCACTTT	CASSDPRGVSSYNSPLHF	.	TRBV2	TRBJ1-6	.
TGTGCCAGCAGAGTGGGGGAGAACTATGGCTACACCTTC	CASRVGENYGYTF	few	TRBV6-1	TRBJ1-2	.
TGTGCCAGCAGCGTGGCCTCCTGGGGGGGGGAGCAGTTCTTC	CASSVASWGGEQFF	.	TRBV9	TRBJ2-1	TRBD2
TGTGCCAGCAGCCCGCAACCCGGGTCCTTCATGGGTGGCTACACCTTC	CASSPQPGSFMGGYTF	.	TRBV7-2	TRBJ1-2	.
TGTGCCAGCAGGCGACAGGTATCGGATGGCTACACCTTC	CASRRQVSDGYTF	.	TRBV6-5	TRBJ1-2	.
TGTGCCAGCAGCCAAGTGGGGGCCACAGATACGCAGTATTTT	CASSQVGATDTQYF	.	TRBV14	TRBJ2-3	.
TGTGCCAGCAGCTCGAGACAGGGATTAAATCAGCCCCAGCATTTT	CASSSRQGLNQPQHF	.	TRBV7-6	TRBJ1-5	TRBD1
TGTGCCAGTAATGATAAGGGCTCCGGATCACCCCTCCACTTT	CASNDKGSGSPLHF	.	TRBV19	TRBJ1-6	.
TGTGCCAGCAGCTTAGGGGACCGTAACACCGGGGAGCTGTTTTTT	CASSLGDRNTGELFF	.	TRBV11-2	TRBJ2-2	.
TGTGCCAGCAGCGGGCCGGAGCAGGGAGGGGGCTATGGCTACACCTTC	CASSGPEQGGGYGYTF	.	TRBV11-2	TRBJ1-2	.
TGTGCCAGCTCACCACCACAGGTGGGCTATGGCTACACCTTC	CASSPPQVGYGYTF	few	TRBV18	TRBJ1-2	.
TGCGCCAGCAGTGCGGATAGACAGGCTGGCGGGGACTTC	CASSADRQAGGDF	.	TRBV10-2	TRBJ2-7	.
TGTGCCAGCAGAACACACAGGGGTAATCAGCCCCAGCATTTT	CASRTHRGNQPQHF	once	TRBV6-5	TRBJ1-5	TRBD1
TGTGCCAGCAGGCTACAGGGGGCTCGATATCAGCCCCAGCATTTT	CASRLQGARYQPQHF	.	TRBV28	TRBJ1-5	TRBD1
TGTGCCAGCGCGGGACTAGCGCACTACAATGAGCAGTTCTTC	CASAGLAHYNEQFF	.	TRBV2	TRBJ2-1	TRBD2
TGTGCCAGCAGCTTAGTACCAAACTACGAGCAGTACTTC	CASSLVPNYEQYF	.	TRBV11-2	TRBJ2-7	.
TGTGCCAGCTCTTCGACAGGGAGATACGAGCAGTACTTC	CASSSTGRYEQYF	.	TRBV27	TRBJ2-7	TRBD1
TGTGCCAGTAGTATCGACAGGGGAACTAACTATGGCTACACCTTC	CASSIDRGTNYGYTF	.	TRBV19	TRBJ1-2	TRBD1
TGCGCCAGCAGCTTGGATGGGGGCCTTTCCTCCTACGAGCAGTACTTC	CASSLDGGLSSYEQYF	.	TRBV5-1	TRBJ2-7	.
TGTGCCAGCTCAGGACAGGGGAATAGCTACACCTTC	CASSGQGNSYTF	.	TRBV18	TRBJ1-2	TRBD1
TGTGCCAGCAGCTTAGGAAGGGGAACGGGCAGAGGCACAGATACGCAGTATTTT	CASSLGRGTGRGTDTQYF	.	TRBV11-3	TRBJ2-3	.
TGTGCCAGCAGCTTAGACGGGATCCAGCCCCAGCATTTT	CASSLDGIQPQHF	once	TRBV11-2	TRBJ1-5	.
TGTGCCAGCAGTCATATACAGGGCCTTACATCCCACGAGCAGTACTTC	CASSHIQGLTSHEQYF	once	TRBV27	TRBJ2-7	.
TGTGCCAGCAGCCTGGCGCGGAGGGCCAACAATTCACCCCTCCACTTT	CASSLARRANNSPLHF	few	TRBV21-1	TRBJ1-6	.
TGTGCCAGCAGTTCCGAGGGGGGGACGACCTCCTACGAGCAGTACTTC	CASSSEGGTTSYEQYF	.	TRBV28	TRBJ2-7	.
TGTGCCAGCAGCTCATTTCTACTTGGAAACACCATATATTTT	CASSSFLLGNTIYF	.	TRBV2	TRBJ1-3	.
TGTGCCAGCAGTTTAATGGGACTCGGACAGGGAAGCAATGAGCAGTTCTTC	CASSLMGLGQGSNEQFF	.	TRBV27	TRBJ2-1	TRBD1
TGTGCCAGCAGCGTAGAAGGGATTAGTGAGCAGTTCTTC	CASSVEGISEQFF	.	TRBV9	TRBJ2-1	.
TGTGCCAGCAGCTTGGGGGGGGGCTTCGGCGAGCAGTACTTC	CASSLGGGFGEQYF	.	TRBV5-8	TRBJ2-7	.
TGTGCCATCTTAAGCCCCGGCCCTAGCACAGATACGCAGTATTTT	CAILSPGPSTDTQYF	.	TRBV28	TRBJ2-3	.
TGTGCCAGCAGCTTATCTATGTCGGACTCTGGGGCCAACGTCCTGACTTTC	CASSLSMSDSGANVLTF	.	TRBV7-9	TRBJ2-6	.
TGTGCCAGCACCAAGGGGACTAGCGGGAGTTACGAGCAGTACTTC	CASTKGTSGSYEQYF	once	TRBV6-1	TRBJ2-7	TRBD2
TGCAGCCCTTGGGGCGGGGGGAGCACAGATACGCAGTATTTT	CSPWGGGSTDTQYF	.	TRBV29-1	TRBJ2-3	TRBD2